A single sample is the source of the 21 T cell receptor beta chains below, sequenced in a study of cytomegalovirus exposure and HLA in healthy donors. The PCR contained 60 Vbeta and 13 Jbeta primers. Assay used: immunoSEQ multiplex PCR; TCRdb lists only in-frame clones, some missing. Of about 120,000 clones listed, 81% are singletons. The source material was PBMCs. These TCRs come from a man between 18 and 35 years old in good health and CMV-seropositive.

The V gene is TRBV25-1, the J gene TRBJ2-5; tentatively, D is TRBD2 (6 bases). The CDR3 contains 15 residues. Germline V gives CDR1 MGHDK, CDR2 SYGVNS. V was shortened by 5 bases and J by 4 bases, with 17 bases between the two germline ends. CDR3 in DNA: TGTGCCAGCAGTTCTTATCAGGGAGGCGGAGAGACCCAGTACTTC. Amino acids: CASSSYQGGGETQYF.

The CDR3 coding sequence is TGTGCCAGCAGCCGAACGGCTTCCGCTAGCGGCTCCTACGAGCAGTACTTC. Protein sequence: CASSRTASASGSYEQYF. The V gene is TRBV27, the J gene TRBJ2-7, with 7 bases identical to TRBD2. The ends lost 6 bases at V and 0 bases at J; junction bases unmatched: 14. The CDR3 is 17 amino acids. Germline CDR1 MNHEY, CDR2 SMNVEV (reference sequence).

The chain links TRBV4-3 to TRBJ2-7; 7 nucleotides agree with TRBD2. Losses at the gene ends were 3 bases for V and 2 bases for J; bases not matched to a gene: 10. Germline values: CDR1 LGHNA, CDR2 YSLEER. The CDR3 contains 16 residues. The CDR3: CASSQGSAGDTYEQYF. DNA for the CDR3: TGCGCCAGCAGCCAGGGGTCGGCGGGAGACACCTACGAGCAGTACTTC.

This chain links TRBV2 with TRBJ2-7; TRBD1 agrees at 7 bases. Trimming took 11 bases from V and 0 from J; bases not matched to a gene: 7. Germline assignment: CDR1 SNHLY and CDR2 FYNNEI. The CDR3 sequence is 13 residues long. In DNA form, the CDR3 reads TGTGCCTCCAGACAGGGCAGCTCCTACGAGCAGTACTTC. Translation: CASRQGSSYEQYF.

The chain is built from TRBV19 and TRBJ2-7; tentatively, D is TRBD1 (5 bases). Trimming cost V 9 bases and J 0 bases, with 18 bases left between them. Germline V gene data show CDR1 as LNHDA and CDR2 as SQIVND (reference sequence). The CDR3 is 15 amino acids. In DNA, the CDR3 is TGTGCCAGCAGGGCCGGGCAGGGCGGCTCCTACGAGCAGTACTTC. Its protein product is CASRAGQGGSYEQYF.

The rearrangement links TRBV4-1 to TRBJ2-1; TRBD1 matches at 7 bases. The V and J ends lost 2 bases and 3 bases, in that order; junction bases with no gene match: 4. CDR3 size: 15 residues. Germline loops: CDR1 MGHRA, CDR2 YSYEKL. The CDR3 is CASSQQGVGYNEQFF. In DNA form, the CDR3 reads TGCGCCAGCAGCCAACAGGGGGTCGGCTACAATGAGCAGTTCTTC.

In DNA, the CDR3 is TGTGCCAGCAGCTTACCGGGCTATGGCTACACCTTC. The encoded protein is CASSLPGYGYTF. The rearrangement joins TRBV13 to TRBJ1-2; no clear D gene. The V and J ends lost 2 bases and 4 bases respectively, with 5 bases between them. The CDR3 loop spans 12 amino acids. The germline CDR1 and CDR2 sequences are PRHDT and FYEKMQ (reference sequence).

This clone was recorded once. The chain carries TRBV6-5 and TRBJ1-1, with D unresolved. Germline V gives CDR1 MNHEY, CDR2 SVGAGI. The CDR3 sequence is 14 residues long. The germline V and J ends were trimmed by 6 bases and 1 base, with 12 bases remaining between them. The DNA for the CDR3 is TGTGCCAGCAGAGAAAGCGCCAAGAACACTGAAGCTTTCTTT. Protein sequence: CASRESAKNTEAFF.

The CDR3 protein is CASSPQTGYTEAFF. The CDR3 DNA sequence: TGTGCCAGCAGCCCACAGACAGGGTATACTGAAGCTTTCTTT. This chain connects TRBV7-2 to TRBJ1-1, with 7 bases aligning to TRBD1. Trimming at V came to 5 bases and at J to 5 bases, leaving 8 bases not matched to a gene. CDR1 and CDR2 from the germline V gene are SGHTA and FQGNSA. The CDR3 covers 14 residues.

The chain links TRBV7-8 to TRBJ2-3; 15 bases agree with TRBD2. The ends lost 6 bases at V and 6 bases at J; junction bases unmatched: 13. Germline CDR1 and CDR2: SGHVS and FQNEAQ. CDR3 length: 18 residues. DNA of the CDR3: TGTGCCAGCAGTCGAAGGACTAGCGGGAGGGCCGGGAAGGATACGCAGTATTTT. Translated: CASSRRTSGRAGKDTQYF.

The V gene is TRBV5-4, the J gene TRBJ1-5, with a weak D call TRBD1 (6 bases). Germline V gene data show CDR1 as SGHNT and CDR2 as YYREEE (reference sequence). Trimming cost V 3 bases and J 3 bases, with 10 bases left between them. The CDR3 covers 14 residues. CDR3 coding DNA: TGTGCCAGCAGCTCGCAGGGGCCCAATCAGCCCCAGCATTTT. Its protein is CASSSQGPNQPQHF. Based on the CDR3 plus reference TRBV5-4 and TRBJ1-5, the full variable domain is ETGVTQSPTHLIKTRGQQVTLRCSSQSGHNTVSWYQQALGQGPQFIFQYYREEENGRGNFPPRFSGLQFPNYSSELNVNALELDDSALYLCASSSQGPNQPQHFGDGTRLSIL.

The sample holds one count of this clone. The V call is TRBV5-1, the J call TRBJ2-5, with D unclear. Germline V CDR1 and CDR2: SGHRS, YFSETQ. V lost 5 bases and J 0 bases, leaving 5 bases between the germline ends. The CDR3 spans 12 residues. Here the CDR3 reads CASREDQETQYF. The CDR3 DNA follows: TGCGCCAGCAGAGAGGACCAAGAGACCCAGTACTTC. Supplemented by reference TRBV5-1 and TRBJ2-5, the full variable domain reads KAGVTQTPRYLIKTRGQQVTLSCSPISGHRSVSWYQQTPGQGLQFLFEYFSETQRNKGNFPGRFSGRQFSNSRSEMNVSTLELGDSALYLCASREDQETQYFGPGTRLLVL.

This clone was seen just once. The V call is TRBV7-9, the J call TRBJ2-1; 14 bases are a match to TRBD2. The CDR3 contains 19 residues. In germline, CDR1 is SEHNR, CDR2 FQNEAQ (reference sequence). V gave up 5 bases and J gave up 0 bases; unmatched junction bases: 9. The CDR3 nucleotides read TGTGCCAGCAGCCGTCTGTCCGGGACTAGCGGGAGCTCCTACAATGAGCAGTTCTTC. This sequence encodes CASSRLSGTSGSSYNEQFF.

This clone was recorded a few times. The V gene is TRBV7-8, the J gene TRBJ2-5; 7 bases are a match to TRBD2. The J call may be incorrect, as the DNA end agrees better with TRBJ2-7. Germline-derived CDR1 and CDR2 are SGHVS and FQNEAQ. The CDR3 extends over 15 amino acids. The CDR3 nucleotides are TGTGCCAGCAGCTTACTGTCTAGCGGACCCTACGAGCAGTACTTC. The encoded protein is CASSLLSSGPYEQYF.

CDR3 bases: TGTGCCAGCAGCGCGGGACAGGAAAATGAAAAACTGTTTTTT. Translation gives CASSAGQENEKLFF. The chain carries TRBV7-2 and TRBJ1-4, with 8 nucleotides matching TRBD1. Germline CDR1 is SGHTA and CDR2 is FQGNSA. Losses at the gene ends were 5 bases for V and 5 bases for J; bases not matched to a gene: 4. CDR3 size: 14 residues. The entire variable domain, with the rest obtained from reference TRBV7-2 and TRBJ1-4, is as follows: GAGVSQSPSNKVTEKGKDVELRCDPISGHTALYWYRQSLGQGLEFLIYFQGNSAPDKSGLPSDRFSAERTGGSVSTLTIQRTQQEDSAVYLCASSAGQENEKLFFGSGTQLSVL.

This clone was detected only a few times. V gene TRBV6-5 combines with J gene TRBJ2-7; D not certain. CDR1 and CDR2 (germline): MNHEY, SVGAGI. Trimming cost V 2 bases and J 2 bases, with 4 bases left between them. The CDR3 runs 12 residues. CDR3 coding DNA: TGTGCCAGCAGTTACAGCCCCTACGAGCAGTACTTC. Residues: CASSYSPYEQYF.

The rearrangement links TRBV5-6 to TRBJ2-7; a possible D gene is TRBD2 (7 bases). Trimming shortened V by 4 bases and J by 3 bases, and 17 bases separated the two germline ends. The CDR3 loop spans 15 amino acids. Germline V lookup: CDR1 SGHDT, CDR2 YYEEEE. The DNA for the CDR3 is TGTGCCAGCAGCCGGGGGTCGGGGGGCAACTACGAGCAGTACTTC. Amino acid sequence: CASSRGSGGNYEQYF.

CDR3 in DNA: TGTGCCAGCAGCGCTCAGACAGGGCGGGTTCCCTCTGGAAACACCATATATTTT. It is translated as CASSAQTGRVPSGNTIYF. The chain carries TRBV9 and TRBJ1-3; 7 bases fit TRBD1. Germline values: CDR1 SGDLS, CDR2 YYNGEE. With V trimmed by 3 bases and J by 0 bases, 12 bases remained unmatched. There are 18 residues in the CDR3.

The chain links TRBV7-2 to TRBJ1-3, with D possibly matching TRBD1 (5 bases). Trimming took 8 bases from V and 4 from J, leaving 12 bases between them. The CDR3 totals 13 residues. Germline loops: CDR1 SGHTA, CDR2 FQGNSA. The CDR3 DNA sequence: TGTGCCAGCGGGGCCCCTTTCGGAAACACCATATATTTT. It translates to CASGAPFGNTIYF.

CDR3 sequence (DNA): TGCGCCAGCAGCTTTGAGGGGGTTGCGAACACTGAAGCTTTCTTT. Encoded protein: CASSFEGVANTEAFF. The V call is TRBV5-1, the J call TRBJ1-1, with D maybe TRBD1 (6 bases). This CDR3 region has 15 residues. Germline V gene sequence: CDR1 SGHRS, CDR2 YFSETQ. V lost 2 bases and J lost 1, with 12 bases in between. Filled out from reference TRBV5-1 and TRBJ1-1, the complete variable domain reads KAGVTQTPRYLIKTRGQQVTLSCSPISGHRSVSWYQQTPGQGLQFLFEYFSETQRNKGNFPGRFSGRQFSNSRSEMNVSTLELGDSALYLCASSFEGVANTEAFFGQGTRLTVV.

V and J are TRBV7-9 and TRBJ1-4, with 7 bases matching TRBD1. The ends lost 2 bases at V and 2 bases at J; junction bases unmatched: 5. The CDR3 has 16 residues. Germline lookup yields CDR1 SEHNR and CDR2 FQNEAQ (reference sequence). CDR3 sequence: CASSLLGGWTNEKLFF. The CDR3 DNA is TGTGCCAGCAGCTTATTAGGGGGCTGGACTAATGAAAAACTGTTTTTT. Based on the CDR3 plus reference TRBV7-9 and TRBJ1-4, the full variable domain is DTGVSQNPRHKITKRGQNVTFRCDPISEHNRLYWYRQTLGQGPEFLTYFQNEAQLEKSRLLSDRFSAERPKGSFSTLEIQRTEQGDSAMYLCASSLLGGWTNEKLFFGSGTQLSVL.